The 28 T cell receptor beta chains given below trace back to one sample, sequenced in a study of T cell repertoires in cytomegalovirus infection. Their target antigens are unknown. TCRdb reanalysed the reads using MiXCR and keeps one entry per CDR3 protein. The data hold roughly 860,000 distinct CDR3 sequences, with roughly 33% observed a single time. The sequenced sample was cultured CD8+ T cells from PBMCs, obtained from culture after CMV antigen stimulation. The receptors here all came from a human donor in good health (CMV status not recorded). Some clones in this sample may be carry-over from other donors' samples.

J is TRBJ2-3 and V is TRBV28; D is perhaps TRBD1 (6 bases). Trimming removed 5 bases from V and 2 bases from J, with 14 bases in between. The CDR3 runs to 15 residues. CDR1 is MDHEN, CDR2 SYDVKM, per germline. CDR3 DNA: TGTGCCAGCAGTCTGGACAGCGCCGACACAGATACGCAGTATTTT. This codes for CASSLDSADTDTQYF.

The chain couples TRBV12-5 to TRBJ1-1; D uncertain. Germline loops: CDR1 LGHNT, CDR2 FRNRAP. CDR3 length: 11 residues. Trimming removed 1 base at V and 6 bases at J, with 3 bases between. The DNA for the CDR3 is TGTGCTAGTGGTTTGGGAGCTGAAGCTTTCTTT. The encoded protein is CASGLGAEAFF. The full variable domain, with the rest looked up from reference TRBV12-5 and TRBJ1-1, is DARVTQTPRHKVTEMGQEVTMRCQPILGHNTVFWYRQTMMQGLELLAYFRNRAPLDDSGMPKDRFSAEMPDATLATLKIQPSEPRDSAVYFCASGLGAEAFFGQGTRLTVV.

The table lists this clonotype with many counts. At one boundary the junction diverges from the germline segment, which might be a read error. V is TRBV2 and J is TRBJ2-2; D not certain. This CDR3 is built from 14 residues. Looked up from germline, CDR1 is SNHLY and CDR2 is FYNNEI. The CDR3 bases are TGTGCCAGCACCCGGGCCCGGAACGCCGGGGAGCTGTTTTTT. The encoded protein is CASTRARNAGELFF.

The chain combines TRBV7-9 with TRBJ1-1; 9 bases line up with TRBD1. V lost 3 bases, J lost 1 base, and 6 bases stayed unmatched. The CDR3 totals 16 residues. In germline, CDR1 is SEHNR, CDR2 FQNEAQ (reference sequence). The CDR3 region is CASSFPGQGPNTEAFF. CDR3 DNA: TGTGCCAGCAGCTTCCCGGGACAGGGTCCGAACACTGAAGCTTTCTTT.

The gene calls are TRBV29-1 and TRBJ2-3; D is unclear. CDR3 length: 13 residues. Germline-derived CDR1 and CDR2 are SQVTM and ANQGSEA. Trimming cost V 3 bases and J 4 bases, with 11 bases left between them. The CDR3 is CSVDLGPPDTQYF. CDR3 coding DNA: TGCAGCGTTGACCTAGGTCCCCCAGATACGCAGTATTTT.

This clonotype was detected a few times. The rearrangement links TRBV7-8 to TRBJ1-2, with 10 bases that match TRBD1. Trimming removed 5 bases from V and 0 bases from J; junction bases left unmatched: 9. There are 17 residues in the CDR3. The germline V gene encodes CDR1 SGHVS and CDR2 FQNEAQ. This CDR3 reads CASSPRQGATSNYGYTF. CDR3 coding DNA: TGTGCCAGCAGCCCCCGACAGGGGGCGACCTCTAACTATGGCTACACCTTC.

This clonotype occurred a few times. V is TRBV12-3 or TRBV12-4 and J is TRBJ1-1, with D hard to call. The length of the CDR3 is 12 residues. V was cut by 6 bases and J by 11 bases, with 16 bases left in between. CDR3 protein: CASRDPRAEAFF. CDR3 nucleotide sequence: TGTGCCAGCAGAGACCCGCGGGCGGAGGCTTTCTTT.

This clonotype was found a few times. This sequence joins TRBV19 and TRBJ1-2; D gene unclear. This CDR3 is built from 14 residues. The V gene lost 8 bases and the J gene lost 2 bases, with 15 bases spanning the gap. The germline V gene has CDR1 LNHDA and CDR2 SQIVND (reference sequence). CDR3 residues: CASSWQEANYGYTF. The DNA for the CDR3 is TGTGCCAGTTCCTGGCAAGAAGCGAACTATGGCTACACCTTC.

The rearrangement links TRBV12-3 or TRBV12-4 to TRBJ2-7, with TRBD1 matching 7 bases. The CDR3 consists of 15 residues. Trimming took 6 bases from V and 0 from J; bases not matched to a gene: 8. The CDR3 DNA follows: TGTGCCAGCAGGGACGACAGGGTCCTCTCCTACGAGCAGTACTTC. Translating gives CASRDDRVLSYEQYF.

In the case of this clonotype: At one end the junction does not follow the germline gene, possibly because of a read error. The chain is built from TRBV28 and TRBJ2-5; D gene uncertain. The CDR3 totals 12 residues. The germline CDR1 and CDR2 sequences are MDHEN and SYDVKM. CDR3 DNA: TGTGCCAGCAGTTCAACGGTCCTTTCTTCCGACTTC. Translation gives CASSSTVLSSDF.

CDR3 protein: CASSQDVSIAYGYTF. The CDR3 coding sequence is TGTGCCAGCAGCCAAGACGTATCTATCGCCTATGGCTACACCTTC. The V call is TRBV14, the J call TRBJ1-2; D is undetermined. The CDR3 length is 15 residues. The V end lost 0 bases, the J end lost 4 bases, and 12 bases lay between the germline ends. Germline CDR1 is SGHDN and CDR2 is FVKESK.

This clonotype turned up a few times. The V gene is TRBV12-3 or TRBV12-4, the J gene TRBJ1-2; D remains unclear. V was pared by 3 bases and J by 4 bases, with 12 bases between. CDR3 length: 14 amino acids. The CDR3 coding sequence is TGTGCCAGCAGTTTTTTCTGGGTGGGCTATGGCTACACCTTC. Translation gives CASSFFWVGYGYTF.

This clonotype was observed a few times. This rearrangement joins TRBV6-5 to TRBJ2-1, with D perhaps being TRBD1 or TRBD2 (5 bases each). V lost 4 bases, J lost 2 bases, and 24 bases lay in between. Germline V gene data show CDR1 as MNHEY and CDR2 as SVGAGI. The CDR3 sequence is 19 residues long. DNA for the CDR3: TGTGCCAGCAGTTCCCTTATTCACAAACAGGACTTAACCTACAATGAGCAGTTCTTC. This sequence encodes CASSSLIHKQDLTYNEQFF.

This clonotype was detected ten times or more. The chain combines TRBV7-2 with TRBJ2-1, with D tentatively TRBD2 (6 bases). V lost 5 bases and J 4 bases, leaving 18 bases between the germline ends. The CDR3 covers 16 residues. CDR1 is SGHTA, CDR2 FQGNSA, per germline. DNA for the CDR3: TGTGCCAGCAGCCAAGGGACTGCAAATTGGTACAATGAGCAGTTCTTC. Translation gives CASSQGTANWYNEQFF.

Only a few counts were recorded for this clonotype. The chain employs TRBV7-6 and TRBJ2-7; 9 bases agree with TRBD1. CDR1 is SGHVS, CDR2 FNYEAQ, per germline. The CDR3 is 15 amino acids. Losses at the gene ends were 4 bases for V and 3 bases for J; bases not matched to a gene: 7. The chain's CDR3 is CASSSQQGANYEQYF. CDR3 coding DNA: TGTGCCAGCAGCTCCCAACAGGGGGCCAACTACGAGCAGTACTTC. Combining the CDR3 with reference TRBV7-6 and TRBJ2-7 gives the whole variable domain GAGVSQSPRYKVTKRGQDVALRCDPISGHVSLYWYRQALGQGPEFLTYFNYEAQQDKSGLPNDRFSAERPEGSISTLTIQRTEQRDSAMYRCASSSQQGANYEQYFGPGTRLTVT.

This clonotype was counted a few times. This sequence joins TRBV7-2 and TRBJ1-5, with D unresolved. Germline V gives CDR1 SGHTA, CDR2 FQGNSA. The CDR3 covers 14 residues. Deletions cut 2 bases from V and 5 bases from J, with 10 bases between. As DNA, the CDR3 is TGTGCCAGCAGCTTAAGAGGGTTGTATCAGCCCCAGCATTTT. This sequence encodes CASSLRGLYQPQHF.

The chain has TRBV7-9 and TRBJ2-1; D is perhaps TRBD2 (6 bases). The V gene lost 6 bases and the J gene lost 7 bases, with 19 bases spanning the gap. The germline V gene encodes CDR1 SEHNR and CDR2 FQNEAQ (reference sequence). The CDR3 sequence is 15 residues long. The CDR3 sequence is CASRALGGPGNEQFF. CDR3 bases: TGTGCCAGCAGGGCCCTCGGAGGGCCGGGGAATGAGCAGTTCTTC.

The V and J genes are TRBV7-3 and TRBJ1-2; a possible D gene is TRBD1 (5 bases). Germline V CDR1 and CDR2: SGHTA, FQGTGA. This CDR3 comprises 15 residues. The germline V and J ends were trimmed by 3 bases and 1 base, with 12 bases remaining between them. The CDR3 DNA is TGTGCCAGCAGCTTTGGAGAGACAGATAACTATGGCTACACCTTC. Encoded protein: CASSFGETDNYGYTF.

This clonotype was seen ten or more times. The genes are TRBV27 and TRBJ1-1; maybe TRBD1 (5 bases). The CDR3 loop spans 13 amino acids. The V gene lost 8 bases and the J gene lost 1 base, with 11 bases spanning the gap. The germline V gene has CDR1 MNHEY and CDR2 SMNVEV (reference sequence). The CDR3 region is CASRSGRNTEAFF. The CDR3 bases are TGTGCCAGCCGCTCAGGGCGGAACACTGAAGCTTTCTTT.

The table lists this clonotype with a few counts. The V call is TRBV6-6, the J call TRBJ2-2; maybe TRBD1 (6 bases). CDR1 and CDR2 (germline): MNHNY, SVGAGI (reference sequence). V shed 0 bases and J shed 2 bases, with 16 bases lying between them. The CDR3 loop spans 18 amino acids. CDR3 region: CASSYSRGSGPNTGELFF. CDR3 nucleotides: TGTGCCAGCAGTTACTCGAGGGGGTCCGGCCCAAACACCGGGGAGCTGTTTTTT.

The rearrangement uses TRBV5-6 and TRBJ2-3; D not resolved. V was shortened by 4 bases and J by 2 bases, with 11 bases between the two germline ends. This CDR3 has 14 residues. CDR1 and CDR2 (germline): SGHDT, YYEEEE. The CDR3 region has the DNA TGTGCCAGCAGCCCTTTAATCCTCACAGATACGCAGTATTTT. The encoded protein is CASSPLILTDTQYF.

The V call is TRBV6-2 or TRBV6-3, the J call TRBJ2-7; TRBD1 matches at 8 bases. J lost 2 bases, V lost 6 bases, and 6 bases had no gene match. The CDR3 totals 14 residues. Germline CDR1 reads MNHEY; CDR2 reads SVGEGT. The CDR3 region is CASRPRDRPYEQYV. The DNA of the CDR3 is TGTGCCAGCAGACCCCGGGACAGGCCCTACGAGCAGTACGTC.

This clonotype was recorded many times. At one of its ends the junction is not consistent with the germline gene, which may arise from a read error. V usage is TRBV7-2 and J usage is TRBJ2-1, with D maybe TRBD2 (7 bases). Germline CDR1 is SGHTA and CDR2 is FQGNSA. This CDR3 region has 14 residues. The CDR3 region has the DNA TGTGCCAGCAGCCCCGGTATTCTGGGGGGGGCGGAGATCTTC. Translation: CASSPGILGGAEIF.

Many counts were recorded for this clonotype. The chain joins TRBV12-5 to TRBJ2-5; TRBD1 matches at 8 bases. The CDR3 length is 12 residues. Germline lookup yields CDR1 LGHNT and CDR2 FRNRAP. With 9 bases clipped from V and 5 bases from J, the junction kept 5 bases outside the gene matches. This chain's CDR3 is CASTGDRETQYF. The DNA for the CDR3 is TGTGCTAGCACAGGGGACAGGGAGACCCAGTACTTC.

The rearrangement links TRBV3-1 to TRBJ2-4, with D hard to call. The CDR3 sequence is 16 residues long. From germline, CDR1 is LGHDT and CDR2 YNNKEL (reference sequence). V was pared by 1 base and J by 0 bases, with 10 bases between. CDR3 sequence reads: CASSQAPWAAKNIQYF. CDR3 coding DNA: TGTGCCAGCAGCCAAGCCCCGTGGGCAGCCAAAAACATTCAGTACTTC.

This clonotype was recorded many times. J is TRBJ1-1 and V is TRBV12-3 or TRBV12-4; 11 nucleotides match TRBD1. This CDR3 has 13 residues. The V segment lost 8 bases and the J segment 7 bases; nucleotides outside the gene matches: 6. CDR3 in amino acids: CASGGQGADEAFF. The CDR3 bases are TGTGCCAGCGGTGGACAGGGGGCGGATGAAGCTTTCTTT.

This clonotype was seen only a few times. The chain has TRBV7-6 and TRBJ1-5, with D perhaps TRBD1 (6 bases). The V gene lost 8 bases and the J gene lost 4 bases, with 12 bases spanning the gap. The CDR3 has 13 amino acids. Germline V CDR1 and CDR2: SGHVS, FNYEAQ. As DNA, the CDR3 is TGTGCCAGCGCCAGGGGCCAAAATCAGCCCCAGCATTTT. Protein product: CASARGQNQPQHF.

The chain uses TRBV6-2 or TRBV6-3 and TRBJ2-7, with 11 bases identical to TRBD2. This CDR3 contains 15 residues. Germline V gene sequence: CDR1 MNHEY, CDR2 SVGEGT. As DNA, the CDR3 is TGTGCTAGCAGTGAACTAGCGGGGGATTCCTACGAGCAGTACGTC. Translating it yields CASSELAGDSYEQYV.